This T cell receptor (beta chain) appears in the sequencing data of a study of siplizumab effects on memory and regulatory T cells. Germline trimming cut 6 bases from V and 6 bases from J; bases unmatched to any gene: 8. This CDR3 has 14 amino acids. Germline V gene sequence: CDR1 MDHEN, CDR2 SYDVKM. Libraries were prepared by immunoSEQ multiplex PCR; TCRdb keeps only in-frame clonotypes and omits some of them. The sample includes 75,000 to 100,000 clones, about 95% of them seen just once. This clone was counted a single time. The material sequenced was non-Treg CD4+ T cells sorted from blood. The clonotype originates from a human donor in good health. This chain connects TRBV28 to TRBJ1-5; 7 nucleotides agree with TRBD1. CDR3 in amino acids: CASSGGTVSQPQHF. Written as DNA, the CDR3 is TGTGCCAGCAGCGGGGGGACAGTCTCTCAGCCCCAGCATTTT.